This section outlines one TCR beta chain sequence together with its context. Its antigen remains unknown. Samples were assayed with immunoSEQ v3.0 at survey level. The repertoire was sequenced with immunoSEQ multiplex PCR; TCRdb's copy has only in-frame clones and lacks some. In the table there are approximately 25,000 clones, approximately 93% of which are singletons. This CDR3 is 14 amino acids long. Germline lookup yields CDR1 SGDLS and CDR2 YYNGEE. V was clipped by 4 bases and J by 4 bases, with 14 bases between them. These data are taken from a study of long-term antiretroviral therapy in people with HIV. Study conclusions and caveats: Post-treatment diversity went higher with ART but stayed below transplant donor controls.

Donors needed at least one pre-ART PBMC sample plus at least two post-ART samples. Samples held roughly 0.95-11 million cryopreserved PBMC, and DNA extraction followed. The TCR was taken from a woman between 40 and 55 years old with HIV. The input for sequencing was unsorted PBMCs, taken 7.6 years after starting antiretroviral therapy. J is TRBJ1-1 and V is TRBV9, with D perhaps matching TRBD1 (5 bases). The CDR3 reads CASSLTWGSTEAFF. The CDR3 DNA follows: TGTGCCAGCAGCCTTACATGGGGGAGCACTGAAGCTTTCTTT.